This T cell receptor beta chain came from a study of shared clonotypes between healthy human individuals. Profiling relied on immunoSEQ multiplex PCR, and the TCRdb table lists in-frame clones only, not all of them. The data contain roughly 380,000 clones, approximately 97% of them singletons. A remark on this clone: Its antigen is not known.

Overall study findings and caveats: A generally larger estimated richness was seen in naive subsets than in memory subsets. Tissue TCR repertoires likely differ from these blood-only repertoires.

The CDR3 is made up of 13 amino acids. V dropped 4 bases and J dropped 8 bases, with 14 bases sitting between them. Germline V lookup: CDR1 MNHEY, CDR2 SMNVEV (reference sequence). Pooled CD45RO+ cells and CCR7-negative CD45RA+ TemRA cells made up CD8 memory. The V call is TRBV27, the J call TRBJ1-1, with D uncertain. The sample taken for sequencing was memory CD8+ T cells sorted from blood. Subset indicated: CD45RO+ cells pooled with CCR7-negative TemRA cells. The TCR sequence derives from a young man in good health. For the CDR3, the DNA is TGTGCCAGCAGTTCTCTTCTTGGGTCGGAAGCTTTCTTT. Its protein is CASSSLLGSEAFF.